This TCR beta chain derives from a study of Ad26.COV2.S vaccination and SARS-CoV-2 variants. General study points: There was a possibility that the TCR breadth and depth analyses underestimated total T cell responses. Post-vaccination spike-specific CD8+ and CD4+ T cell responses reportedly had substantial breadth. While placebo recipients had lower spike-specific TCR breadth, vaccine recipients had more.

Only in-frame clones appear in the TCRdb table, and some are missing; sequencing was by immunoSEQ multiplex PCR. This sample has 350,000 to 500,000 clones, with roughly 88% found just once. Treatment in this sample: some 20 received Ad26.COV2.S at low or high dose, single or two shots; about 5 received placebo; per-sample allocation not given. The investigators took samples on day 63 after the first vaccine or placebo injection. Donation came from an adult in Boston who was aged 18-55 years. Trimming stripped 1 base from V and 13 bases from J, with 10 bases between. This CDR3 contains 11 residues. About this clone: What it recognizes is unknown.

This TCR was recovered from a person between 18 and 60 years old who received the Ad26.COV2.S COVID-19 vaccine or a placebo. This chain uses TRBV12-3 or TRBV12-4 with TRBJ2-5; D perhaps matches TRBD2 (5 bases). The sample consisted of peripheral blood, taken in a trial of Ad26.COV2.S vaccine versus placebo. Here the CDR3 DNA reads TGTGCCAGCAGTTTAGGGCCGACTATGTACTTC. Amino acids: CASSLGPTMYF.